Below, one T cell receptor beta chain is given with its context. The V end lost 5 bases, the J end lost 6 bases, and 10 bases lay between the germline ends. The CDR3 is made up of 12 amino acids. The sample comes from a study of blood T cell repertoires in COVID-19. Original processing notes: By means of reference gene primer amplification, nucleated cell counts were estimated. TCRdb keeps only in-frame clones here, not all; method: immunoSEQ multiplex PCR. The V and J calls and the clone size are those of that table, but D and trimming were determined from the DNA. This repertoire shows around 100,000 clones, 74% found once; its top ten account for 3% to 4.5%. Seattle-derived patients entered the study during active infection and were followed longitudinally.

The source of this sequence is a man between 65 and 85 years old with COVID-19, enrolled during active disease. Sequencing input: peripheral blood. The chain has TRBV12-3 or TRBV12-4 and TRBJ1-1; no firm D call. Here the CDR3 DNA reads TGTGCCAGCAGTCCGATGGACTCTGAAGCTTTCTTT. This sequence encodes CASSPMDSEAFF.